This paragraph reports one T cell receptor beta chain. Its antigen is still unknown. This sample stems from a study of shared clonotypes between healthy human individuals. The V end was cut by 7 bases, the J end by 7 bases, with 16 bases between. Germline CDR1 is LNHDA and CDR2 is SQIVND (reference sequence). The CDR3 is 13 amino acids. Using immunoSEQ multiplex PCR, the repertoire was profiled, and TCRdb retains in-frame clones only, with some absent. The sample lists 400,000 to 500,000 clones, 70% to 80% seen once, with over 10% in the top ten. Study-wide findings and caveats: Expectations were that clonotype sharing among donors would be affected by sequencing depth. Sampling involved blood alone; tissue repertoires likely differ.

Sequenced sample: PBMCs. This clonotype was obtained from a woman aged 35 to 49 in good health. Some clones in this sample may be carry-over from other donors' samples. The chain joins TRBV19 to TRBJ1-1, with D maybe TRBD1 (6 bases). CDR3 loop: CASKPDSPHEAFF. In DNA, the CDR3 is TGTGCCAGTAAACCGGACAGTCCCCATGAAGCTTTCTTT.